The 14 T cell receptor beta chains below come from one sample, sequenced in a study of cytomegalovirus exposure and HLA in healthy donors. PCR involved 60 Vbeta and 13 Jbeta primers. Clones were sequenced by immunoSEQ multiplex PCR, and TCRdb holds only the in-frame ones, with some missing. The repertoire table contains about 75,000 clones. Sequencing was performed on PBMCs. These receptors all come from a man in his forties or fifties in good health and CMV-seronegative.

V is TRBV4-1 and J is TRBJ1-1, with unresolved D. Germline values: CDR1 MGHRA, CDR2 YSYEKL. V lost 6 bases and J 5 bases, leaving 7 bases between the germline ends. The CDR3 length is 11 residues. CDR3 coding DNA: TGCGCCAGCAGTTGGAGGACTGAAGCTTTCTTT. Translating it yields CASSWRTEAFF.

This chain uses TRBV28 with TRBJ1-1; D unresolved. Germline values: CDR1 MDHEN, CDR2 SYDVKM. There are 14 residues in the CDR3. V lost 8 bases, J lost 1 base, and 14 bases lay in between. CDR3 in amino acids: CASCPYRGNTEAFF. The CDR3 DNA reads TGTGCCAGCTGTCCGTACCGGGGGAACACTGAAGCTTTCTTT.

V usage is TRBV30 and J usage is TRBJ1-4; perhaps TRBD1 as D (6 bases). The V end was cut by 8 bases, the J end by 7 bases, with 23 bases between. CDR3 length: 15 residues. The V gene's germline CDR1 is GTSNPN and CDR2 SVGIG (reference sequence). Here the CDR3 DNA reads TGTGCCATACACCCTAGGGACACGGGCGGTGAAAAACTGTTTTTT. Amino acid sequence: CAIHPRDTGGEKLFF.

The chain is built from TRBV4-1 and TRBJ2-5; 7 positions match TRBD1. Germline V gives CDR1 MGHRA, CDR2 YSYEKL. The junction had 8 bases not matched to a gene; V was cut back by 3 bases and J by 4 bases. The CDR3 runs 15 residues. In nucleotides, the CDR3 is TGCGCCAGCAGCCAGCCGACAGGGCAGTCAGAGACCCAGTACTTC. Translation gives CASSQPTGQSETQYF.

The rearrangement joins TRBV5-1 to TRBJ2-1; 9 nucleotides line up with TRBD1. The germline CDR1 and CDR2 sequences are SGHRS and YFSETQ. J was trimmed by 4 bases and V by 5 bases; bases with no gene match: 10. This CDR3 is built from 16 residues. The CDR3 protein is CASSRTGGVGYNEQFF. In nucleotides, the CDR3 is TGCGCCAGCAGTCGTACAGGGGGCGTAGGGTACAATGAGCAGTTCTTC.

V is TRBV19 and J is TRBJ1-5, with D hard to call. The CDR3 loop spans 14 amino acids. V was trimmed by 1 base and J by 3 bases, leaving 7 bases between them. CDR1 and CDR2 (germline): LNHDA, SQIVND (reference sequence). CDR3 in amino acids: CASSIARLNQPQHF. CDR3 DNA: TGTGCCAGTAGTATAGCCAGACTCAATCAGCCCCAGCATTTT.

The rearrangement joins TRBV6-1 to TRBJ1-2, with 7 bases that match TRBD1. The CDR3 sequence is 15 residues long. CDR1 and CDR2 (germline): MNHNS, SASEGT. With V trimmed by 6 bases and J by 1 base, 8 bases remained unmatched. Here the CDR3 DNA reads TGTGCCAGCAGGGAGACAGGGACCTTTAACTATGGCTACACCTTC. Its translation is CASRETGTFNYGYTF.

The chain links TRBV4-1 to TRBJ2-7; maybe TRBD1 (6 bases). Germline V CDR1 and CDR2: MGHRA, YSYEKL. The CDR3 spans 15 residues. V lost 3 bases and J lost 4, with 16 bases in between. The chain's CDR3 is CASSQGDRQTYEQYF. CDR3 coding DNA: TGCGCCAGCAGCCAGGGTGACAGGCAAACTTACGAGCAGTACTTC.

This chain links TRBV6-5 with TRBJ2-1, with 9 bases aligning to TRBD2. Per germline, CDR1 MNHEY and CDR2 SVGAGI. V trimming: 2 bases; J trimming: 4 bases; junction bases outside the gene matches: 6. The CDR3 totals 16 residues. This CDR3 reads CASSYLSAGGYNEQFF. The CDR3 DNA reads TGTGCCAGCAGTTACCTTTCAGCGGGGGGATACAATGAGCAGTTCTTC.

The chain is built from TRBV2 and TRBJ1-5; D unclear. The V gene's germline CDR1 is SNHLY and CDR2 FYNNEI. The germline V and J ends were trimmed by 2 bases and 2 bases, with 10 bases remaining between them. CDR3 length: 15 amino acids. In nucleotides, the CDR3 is TGTGCCAGCAGTGAACAATGGTCAGGCAATCAGCCCCAGCATTTT. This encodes CASSEQWSGNQPQHF. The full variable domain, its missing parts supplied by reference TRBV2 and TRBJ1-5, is EPEVTQTPSHQVTQMGQEVILRCVPISNHLYFYWYRQILGQKVEFLVSFYNNEISEKSEIFDDQFSVERPDGSNFTLKIRSTKLEDSAMYFCASSEQWSGNQPQHFGDGTRLSIL.

CDR3 DNA sequence: TGTGCCAGCAGCGGTCGGGGGGCGGGCGAGACCCAGTACTTC. As protein: CASSGRGAGETQYF. The chain carries TRBV9 and TRBJ2-5; weak D call: TRBD2 (7 bases). The V end lost 3 bases, the J end lost 5 bases, and 14 bases lay between the germline ends. CDR3 length: 14 amino acids. CDR1 SGDLS and CDR2 YYNGEE come from the germline V gene.

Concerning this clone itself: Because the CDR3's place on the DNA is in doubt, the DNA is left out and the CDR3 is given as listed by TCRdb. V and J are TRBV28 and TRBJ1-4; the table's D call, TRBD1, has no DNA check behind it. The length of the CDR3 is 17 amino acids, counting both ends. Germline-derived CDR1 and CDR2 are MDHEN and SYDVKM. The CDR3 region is CASSSSTGGGTNEKLFF.

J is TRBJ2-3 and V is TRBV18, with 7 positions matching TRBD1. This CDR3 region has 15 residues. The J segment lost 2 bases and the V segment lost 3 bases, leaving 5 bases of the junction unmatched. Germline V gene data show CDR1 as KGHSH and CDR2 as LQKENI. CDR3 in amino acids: CASSPGGQFTDTQYF. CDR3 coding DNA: TGTGCCAGCTCACCTGGGGGACAGTTCACAGATACGCAGTATTTT.

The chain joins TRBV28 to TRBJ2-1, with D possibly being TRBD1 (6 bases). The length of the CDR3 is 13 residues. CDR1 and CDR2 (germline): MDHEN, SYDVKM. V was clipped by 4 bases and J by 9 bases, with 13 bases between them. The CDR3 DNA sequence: TGTGCCAGCAGTTCTGCCGACAGGACTGAGCAGTTCTTC. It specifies CASSSADRTEQFF.